This TCR beta chain was documented in a study of blood T cell repertoires in COVID-19. Overall study: Collection of acute and convalescent COVID-19 samples took place in the United States, Italy and Spain.

Original processing notes: Nucleated cell number was recorded as an estimate derived from reference gene primer amplification. Here immunoSEQ multiplex PCR was the method, and the copy in TCRdb shows in-frame clones only, minus some. V and J calls and clone size are as listed in that table; D and trimming were resolved from the DNA. The sample includes under 150,000 clones, roughly four fifths seen only once; the top ten take under 14%. Looked up from germline, CDR1 is LNHDA and CDR2 is SQIVND (reference sequence). J gave up 10 bases and V 4 bases, and 6 bases lay outside the gene matches. This CDR3 region has 14 residues.

The V call is TRBV19, the J call TRBJ1-6; 8 bases line up with TRBD1. The sequence was obtained from a human donor in a cohort sampled during active COVID-19. The sequenced material came from peripheral blood. The CDR3 DNA is TGTGCCAGTAGTACGACAGGGGCCTACTCACCCCTCCACTTT. The encoded protein is CASSTTGAYSPLHF. The full variable domain, with the rest looked up from reference TRBV19 and TRBJ1-6, is DGGITQSPKYLFRKEGQNVTLSCEQNLNHDAMYWYRQDPGQGLRLIYYSQIVNDFQKGDIAEGYSVSREKKESFPLTVTSAQKNPTAFYLCASSTTGAYSPLHFGNGTRLTVT.